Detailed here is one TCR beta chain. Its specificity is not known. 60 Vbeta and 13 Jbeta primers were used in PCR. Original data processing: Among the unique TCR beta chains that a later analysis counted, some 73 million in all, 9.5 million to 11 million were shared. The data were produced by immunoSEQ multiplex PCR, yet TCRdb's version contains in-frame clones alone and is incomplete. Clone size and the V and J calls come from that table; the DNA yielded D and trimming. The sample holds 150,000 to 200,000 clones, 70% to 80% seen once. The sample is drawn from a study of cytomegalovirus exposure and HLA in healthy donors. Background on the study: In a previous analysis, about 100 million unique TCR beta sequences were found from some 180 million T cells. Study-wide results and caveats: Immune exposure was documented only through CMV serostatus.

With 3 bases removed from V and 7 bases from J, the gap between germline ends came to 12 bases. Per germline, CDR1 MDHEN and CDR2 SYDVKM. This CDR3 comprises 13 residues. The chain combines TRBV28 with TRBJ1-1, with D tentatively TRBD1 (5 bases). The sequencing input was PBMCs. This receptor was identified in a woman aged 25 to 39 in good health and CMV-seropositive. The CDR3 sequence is CASSLGRELEAFF. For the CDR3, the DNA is TGTGCCAGCAGTTTGGGGCGGGAACTTGAAGCTTTCTTT.